This TCR beta chain comes out of a study of T cells after yellow fever vaccination. General study findings and limits: Repertoires sorted by FACS could include abundant clonotypes that are contaminants from the bulk population. Most clones from primary vaccination were detected again post-booster (roughly 96% CD4, approximately 90% CD8).

Notes on this clonotype: Its specificity is unknown.

Per the germline V gene, CDR1 is SGHNT and CDR2 is YYREEE (reference sequence). V was pared by 5 bases and J by 4 bases, with 15 bases between. This CDR3 is built from 14 residues. TCRdb re-called the 5' RACE reads with MiXCR, one entry per CDR3 protein. The sample yields 360,000 or so distinct CDR3 sequences, around 10% seen once. This chain links TRBV5-4 with TRBJ1-2; weak D call: TRBD1 (5 bases). The clonotype originates from a man between 18 and 35 years old who received the YFV17D yellow fever vaccine. The specimen was PBMCs, collected on the day of the first yellow fever vaccination. CDR3 sequence: CASSSGGKGYGYTF. Here the CDR3 DNA reads TGTGCCAGCAGTTCCGGGGGGAAGGGCTATGGCTACACCTTC.